This T cell receptor beta chain was sequenced in a study of regulatory T cells in long-lasting Graves disease. General study results and limits: Preferential use of TRBV28, TRBJ1-2 and TRBJ2-5 was seen in persistent disease. Persistent-disease Graves' patients showed less TCR diversity than new cases.

Worth noting for this clonotype: Its antigen is as yet unknown.

Researchers made TCR beta libraries by using iRepertoire HTBI primers and running Arm-PCR on CDR3 regions. From the multiplex PCR reads, TCRdb called clonotypes with MiXCR, one entry per CDR3 protein. The sample records roughly 300,000 distinct CDR3 sequences, around 20% being singletons. Time point: persistent/refractory GD, antithyroid drugs over 5 years with positive TRAb. PBMC RNA was the source of the TCR library. The CDR3 spans 14 residues. The ends were cut back, 2 bases at V and 4 bases at J, with 9 bases in the middle. Looked up from germline, CDR1 is SGHVS and CDR2 is FNYEAQ. This TCR came from a female donor with Graves disease. The material sequenced was peripheral blood mononuclear cells (PBMCs), taken when the disease was refractory, from a patient treated with antithyroid drugs. This rearrangement joins TRBV7-6 to TRBJ1-5, with D tentatively TRBD1 (6 bases). In DNA form, the CDR3 reads TGTGCCAGCAGCTTAAGACAGGAGAATCAGCCCCAGCATTTT. Protein sequence: CASSLRQENQPQHF. The full variable domain, in which reference TRBV7-6 and TRBJ1-5 provide the parts outside the CDR3, is GAGVSQSPRYKVTKRGQDVALRCDPISGHVSLYWYRQALGQGPEFLTYFNYEAQQDKSGLPNDRFSAERPEGSISTLTIQRTEQRDSAMYRCASSLRQENQPQHFGDGTRLSIL.